What follows are 30 T cell receptor beta chains derived from one specimen sequenced in a study of blood T cell repertoires in COVID-19. Only in-frame clones appear in the TCRdb table, and some are missing; sequencing was by immunoSEQ multiplex PCR. The data show 200,000 to 250,000 clones, with about nine tenths seen just once and 2% to 3% held by the top ten. Sequencing was performed on peripheral blood. The receptors were sampled from a man aged 25 to 40 with COVID-19, enrolled during active disease.

V is TRBV11-2 and J is TRBJ2-7; 7 bases are shared with TRBD2. This CDR3 is built from 14 residues. V gave up 2 bases and J gave up 3 bases; unmatched junction bases: 4. CDR1 SGHAT and CDR2 FQNNGV come from the germline V gene. Here the CDR3 DNA reads TGTGCCAGCAGCTTATCCGTAGCGGGCTACGAGCAGTACTTC. Translating it yields CASSLSVAGYEQYF.

The chain couples TRBV3-1 (or the pseudogene TRBV3-2) to TRBJ1-2, with 7 bases identical to TRBD1. Per the germline V gene, CDR1 is LGHDT and CDR2 is YNNKEL (reference sequence). The ends lost 1 base at V and 3 bases at J; junction bases unmatched: 8. The CDR3 loop spans 16 amino acids. The chain's CDR3 is CASSQAWDSQYYGYTF. The CDR3 bases are TGTGCCAGCAGCCAAGCTTGGGACAGCCAGTACTATGGCTACACCTTC.

The chain employs TRBV19 and TRBJ1-5; D is unresolved. This CDR3 spans 16 amino acids. Germline CDR1 reads LNHDA; CDR2 reads SQIVND (reference sequence). V was cut by 8 bases and J by 0 bases, with 17 bases left in between. In DNA form, the CDR3 reads TGTGCCAGTTCAAGGGTGGGAGCTAATAGCAATCAGCCCCAGCATTTT. Amino acids: CASSRVGANSNQPQHF.

The table lists this clone with a count of one. V and J are TRBV7-9 and TRBJ1-1; weak D call: TRBD1 (6 bases). The V and J ends lost 3 bases and 0 bases respectively, with 23 bases between them. Per germline, CDR1 SEHNR and CDR2 FQNEAQ (reference sequence). This CDR3 spans 19 amino acids. The CDR3 DNA sequence: TGTGCCAGCAGCTTGACCTCGCGGGCCTCGAGGGGGATGAACACTGAAGCTTTCTTT. It specifies CASSLTSRASRGMNTEAFF. Filled out from reference TRBV7-9 and TRBJ1-1, the complete variable domain reads DTGVSQNPRHKITKRGQNVTFRCDPISEHNRLYWYRQTLGQGPEFLTYFQNEAQLEKSRLLSDRFSAERPKGSFSTLEIQRTEQGDSAMYLCASSLTSRASRGMNTEAFFGQGTRLTVV.

This chain links TRBV7-6 with TRBJ1-2; D is possibly TRBD1 (5 bases). Germline V gives CDR1 SGHVS, CDR2 FNYEAQ. V gave up 5 bases and J gave up 6 bases, with 19 bases separating them. The CDR3 runs 15 residues. This CDR3 is CASSPLSRGLNGYTF. Here the CDR3 DNA reads TGTGCCAGCAGCCCTCTCTCGAGGGGACTCAATGGCTACACCTTC.

V is TRBV6-6 and J is TRBJ2-5; TRBD2 matches 13 bases. This CDR3 is built from 16 residues. V dropped 7 bases and J dropped 5; count of bases not matched to a gene: 10. Germline CDR1 reads MNHNY; CDR2 reads SVGAGI (reference sequence). CDR3 DNA sequence: TGTGCCAGCAACCCAGGACTAGCGGGGGTGAGGGAGACCCAGTACTTC. Translating it yields CASNPGLAGVRETQYF.

The rearrangement joins TRBV4-3 to TRBJ2-7, with TRBD2 identical over 11 bases. The CDR3 length is 17 residues. Germline assignment: CDR1 LGHNA and CDR2 YSLEER. Trimming cost V 0 bases and J 3 bases; bases outside gene matches: 7. The CDR3 here is CASSQDLGTSGFYEQYF. The CDR3 coding sequence is TGCGCCAGCAGCCAAGATCTCGGGACTAGCGGTTTCTACGAGCAGTACTTC.

CDR3 loop: CASSQDWQTGGGGRELFF. Written as DNA, the CDR3 is TGCGCCAGCAGCCAAGATTGGCAGACAGGGGGGGGAGGCCGGGAGCTGTTTTTT. This chain joins TRBV4-3 and TRBJ2-2; 9 bases agree with TRBD1. Trimming removed 0 bases from V and 9 bases from J; junction bases left unmatched: 14. Germline V gene sequence: CDR1 LGHNA, CDR2 YSLEER. The CDR3 is made up of 18 amino acids.

This sequence joins TRBV7-3 and TRBJ2-2; D not resolved. V lost 5 bases and J lost 1, with 8 bases in between. This CDR3 comprises 14 residues. The V gene's germline CDR1 is SGHTA and CDR2 FQGTGA. The CDR3 coding sequence is TGTGCCAGCAGCCCCCCAGGGAACACCGGGGAGCTGTTTTTT. It translates to CASSPPGNTGELFF.

The chain links TRBV12-3 or TRBV12-4 to TRBJ1-5; D uncertain. Trimming left V 4 bases short and J 5 bases short, with 6 bases between. This CDR3 has 12 amino acids. The CDR3 sequence is CASSWEHQPQHF. CDR3 DNA sequence: TGTGCCAGCAGTTGGGAGCATCAGCCCCAGCATTTT.

As DNA, the CDR3 is TGCGCCAGCAGCTTATTTCAGGTGAACACTGAAGCTTTCTTT. This codes for CASSLFQVNTEAFF. The chain has TRBV5-1 and TRBJ1-1; D is uncertain. V shed 2 bases and J shed 0 bases, with 8 bases lying between them. The germline CDR1 and CDR2 sequences are SGHRS and YFSETQ. The CDR3 spans 14 residues. Combining the CDR3 with reference TRBV5-1 and TRBJ1-1 gives the whole variable domain KAGVTQTPRYLIKTRGQQVTLSCSPISGHRSVSWYQQTPGQGLQFLFEYFSETQRNKGNFPGRFSGRQFSNSRSEMNVSTLELGDSALYLCASSLFQVNTEAFFGQGTRLTVV.

V gene TRBV6-5 combines with J gene TRBJ1-2; TRBD1 matches at 8 bases. V lost 6 bases and J lost 5; bases outside the gene matches: 2. CDR3 length: 12 residues. The germline gives CDR1 MNHEY, CDR2 SVGAGI. In DNA, the CDR3 is TGTGCCAGCAGGCAGGGGGCGTATGGCTACACCTTC. Its translation: CASRQGAYGYTF.

This rearrangement joins TRBV4-2 to TRBJ1-1; D ambiguous. V was clipped by 0 bases and J by 1 base, with 12 bases between them. The germline V gene encodes CDR1 LGHNA and CDR2 YNFKEQ. This CDR3 contains 16 residues. The CDR3 protein is CASSQDQAFQNTEAFF. The CDR3, as DNA: TGTGCCAGCAGCCAAGATCAGGCATTTCAGAACACTGAAGCTTTCTTT.

The chain has TRBV7-2 and TRBJ2-1; D is uncertain. The CDR3 loop spans 13 amino acids. Germline V gene sequence: CDR1 SGHTA, CDR2 FQGNSA. Trimming left V 0 bases short and J 7 bases short, with 7 bases between. The CDR3 region is CASSLAHQNEQFF. Here the CDR3 DNA reads TGTGCCAGCAGCTTAGCACACCAGAATGAGCAGTTCTTC.

The chain employs TRBV21-1 and TRBJ1-2; the DNA was not compared with TRBD1, the D call given in the table. TRBV21-1 constitutes a pseudogene. The CDR3 covers 13 residues. The CDR3 nucleotides read TGTGCCAGCAGGGCGGACAGGGGCTATGGCTACACCTTC. Its protein product is CASRADRGYGYTF.

This clone was detected only once. V and J are TRBV28 and TRBJ2-3; TRBD2 agrees at 14 bases. The CDR3 totals 16 residues. Germline V gene lookup returns CDR1 MDHEN and CDR2 SYDVKM. Trimming removed 10 bases from V and 3 bases from J; junction bases left unmatched: 9. CDR3 coding DNA: TGTGCCATCCGGGGACTAGCGGGAGCAGGGACAGATACGCAGTATTTT. It encodes CAIRGLAGAGTDTQYF.

This chain links TRBV7-9 with TRBJ2-7, with 7 nucleotides matching TRBD1. Germline V gene sequence: CDR1 SEHNR, CDR2 FQNEAQ (reference sequence). The CDR3 is 13 amino acids. V was clipped by 5 bases and J by 3 bases; unmatched bases: 4. This chain's CDR3 is CASSLRQGYEQYF. The CDR3 DNA is TGTGCCAGCAGCCTTCGACAGGGCTACGAGCAGTACTTC. The full variable domain, its missing parts supplied by reference TRBV7-9 and TRBJ2-7, is DTGVSQNPRHKITKRGQNVTFRCDPISEHNRLYWYRQTLGQGPEFLTYFQNEAQLEKSRLLSDRFSAERPKGSFSTLEIQRTEQGDSAMYLCASSLRQGYEQYFGPGTRLTVT.

The chain links TRBV5-5 to TRBJ2-3; the match to TRBD2 covers 12 bases. Per the germline V gene, CDR1 is SGHKS and CDR2 is YYEKEE (reference sequence). The CDR3 spans 16 residues. The V gene end was trimmed by 3 bases and the J gene end by 5 bases; junction bases not matched to a gene: 7. CDR3 in DNA: TGTGCCAGCAGCTATTCTAGCGGGGGGGCGGGAGATACGCAGTATTTT. The encoded protein is CASSYSSGGAGDTQYF.

V is TRBV10-3 and J is TRBJ2-7, with TRBD1 matching 10 bases. The V and J ends lost 6 bases and 2 bases, in that order; junction bases with no gene match: 4. The CDR3 totals 14 residues. The germline V gene encodes CDR1 ENHRY and CDR2 SYGVKD. CDR3 bases: TGTGCCATCAGCCCCGGGACAGGGGCCTACGAGCAGTACTTC. It is translated as CAISPGTGAYEQYF.

The chain links TRBV5-5 to TRBJ1-1, with D perhaps matching TRBD1 (6 bases). This CDR3 has 18 amino acids. Deletions cut 4 bases from V and 1 base from J, with 23 bases between. CDR1 SGHKS and CDR2 YYEKEE come from the germline V gene (reference sequence). The CDR3 reads CASSVRGVRNLSNTEAFF. CDR3 coding DNA: TGTGCCAGCAGCGTCAGGGGAGTTAGAAACCTCTCGAACACTGAAGCTTTCTTT.

This clone appeared once. Different DNA sequences within this sample yield the same CDR3. This chain links TRBV27 with TRBJ1-5; D is perhaps TRBD1 (5 bases). CDR1 is MNHEY and CDR2 is SMNVEV in the germline V gene (reference sequence). The CDR3 is made up of 14 amino acids. Trimming left V 5 bases short and J 0 bases short, with 8 bases between. The CDR3, as DNA: TGTGCCAGCAGTCCCCAGGGTAGCAATCAGCCCCAGCATTTT. It translates to CASSPQGSNQPQHF.

J is TRBJ1-1 and V is TRBV2; no firm D call. The CDR3 spans 13 residues. The V end was cut by 7 bases, the J end by 1 base, with 10 bases between. The germline V gene encodes CDR1 SNHLY and CDR2 FYNNEI. The CDR3 sequence: CASKYSPNTEAFF. As DNA, the CDR3 is TGTGCCAGCAAGTACAGCCCGAACACTGAAGCTTTCTTT.

This clone was counted a single time. This sequence joins TRBV28 and TRBJ1-1, with D hard to call. The V end lost 7 bases, the J end lost 6 bases, and 12 bases lay between the germline ends. Germline V CDR1 and CDR2: MDHEN, SYDVKM. This CDR3 has 12 residues. CDR3 loop: CASTMGRSEAFF. The DNA of the CDR3 is TGTGCCAGCACTATGGGGAGGTCTGAAGCTTTCTTT.

This chain links TRBV10-3 with TRBJ2-7; 11 bases fit TRBD1. The CDR3 loop spans 15 amino acids. V was pared by 6 bases and J by 0 bases, with 4 bases of the junction left unmatched. Per the germline V gene, CDR1 is ENHRY and CDR2 is SYGVKD. The CDR3 sequence is CAISEGTGGSYEQYF. CDR3 sequence (DNA): TGTGCCATCAGCGAAGGGACAGGGGGCTCCTACGAGCAGTACTTC.

The chain carries TRBV6-5 and TRBJ2-7, with TRBD1 matching 10 bases. V was pared by 0 bases and J by 3 bases, with 5 bases of the junction left unmatched. This CDR3 has 16 amino acids. The germline gives CDR1 MNHEY, CDR2 SVGAGI. The chain's CDR3 is CASSYSSGQGVYEQYF. CDR3 in DNA: TGTGCCAGCAGTTACTCGAGTGGACAGGGGGTCTACGAGCAGTACTTC.

The chain combines TRBV5-4 with TRBJ2-2; the D gene is possibly TRBD2 (6 bases). Germline V gene sequence: CDR1 SGHNT, CDR2 YYREEE (reference sequence). V shed 4 bases and J shed 4 bases, with 14 bases lying between them. The CDR3 totals 15 residues. CDR3: CASSGRVGGTGELFF. In DNA form, the CDR3 reads TGTGCCAGCAGCGGCAGGGTCGGGGGCACCGGGGAGCTGTTTTTT.

V is TRBV9 and J is TRBJ2-2; TRBD1 matches at 12 bases. The germline V gene has CDR1 SGDLS and CDR2 YYNGEE. The CDR3 contains 16 residues. Losses at the gene ends were 4 bases for V and 6 bases for J; bases not matched to a gene: 7. The CDR3 sequence is CASSLGTGGAAGELFF. CDR3 bases: TGTGCCAGCAGCCTTGGGACAGGGGGCGCTGCCGGGGAGCTGTTTTTT.

This sequence joins TRBV7-9 and TRBJ2-1; tentatively, D is TRBD1 (6 bases). Between the trimmed V and J ends, which lost 4 bases and 8 bases, there was a span of 18 bases. Per the germline V gene, CDR1 is SEHNR and CDR2 is FQNEAQ (reference sequence). The CDR3 sequence is 15 residues long. The CDR3: CASSSHRVYLDEQFF. In nucleotides, the CDR3 is TGTGCCAGCAGCTCTCACAGGGTTTATCTCGATGAGCAGTTCTTC.

The chain has TRBV6-5 and TRBJ2-4; 8 bases line up with TRBD1. After removal of 2 bases from V and 7 bases from J, the junction contained 4 bases not matched to a gene. From germline, CDR1 is MNHEY and CDR2 SVGAGI. The CDR3 contains 14 residues. The CDR3 loop reads CASSYDRGGNIQYF. The CDR3, as DNA: TGTGCCAGCAGTTACGACAGGGGTGGGAACATTCAGTACTTC.

Here the CDR3 reads CAWSGQGLTNSPLHF. CDR3 bases: TGTGCCTGGAGTGGACAGGGGTTGACAAATTCACCCCTCCACTTT. J is TRBJ1-6 and V is TRBV30, with 8 positions matching TRBD1. Germline loops: CDR1 GTSNPN, CDR2 SVGIG (reference sequence). The CDR3 consists of 15 residues. V trimming: 1 base; J trimming: 7 bases; junction bases outside the gene matches: 6.